This T cell receptor (beta chain) emerged from a study of spatial heterogeneity in lung cancer. Worth noting for this clonotype: The antigen is undetermined.

MiXCR was run by TCRdb on the 5' RACE reads, yielding one entry per CDR3 protein. This table has over 25,000 distinct CDR3 sequences, about 7.1% appearing once. Study observations and caveats: Counts of expanded intratumoral alpha and beta TCRs tracked tumor mutation counts.

Per the germline V gene, CDR1 is LNHNV and CDR2 is YYDKDF (reference sequence). Between the trimmed V and J ends, which lost 6 bases and 0 bases, there was a span of 11 bases. CDR3 size: 14 residues. This sample's time point: sample taken at primary tumor resection. Extraction of whole RNA from tumor, nontumor lung or frozen PBMC preceded unsorted sequencing. This chain links TRBV15 with TRBJ2-5; D is perhaps TRBD1 (5 bases). This TCR derives from a male donor with early-stage non-small cell lung cancer. The input for sequencing was lung tumor tissue, taken at surgery. The CDR3: CATSLGPNQETQYF. CDR3 nucleotide sequence: TGTGCCACCAGTTTGGGGCCCAACCAAGAGACCCAGTACTTC.